This T cell receptor (beta chain) emerged from a study of control samples from healthy donors and cancer patients. The CDR3 has 11 amino acids. With 3 bases removed from V and 5 bases from J, the gap between germline ends came to 4 bases. CDR1 MRHNA and CDR2 SNTAGT come from the germline V gene. The repertoire was sequenced with immunoSEQ multiplex PCR; TCRdb's copy has only in-frame clones and lacks some. This sample has roughly 190,000 clones, with 91% found just once. The sequence was obtained from a woman aged 25 to 39 in good health. Source material: blood. The rearrangement links TRBV6-4 to TRBJ2-5, with unresolved D. The CDR3 DNA is TGTGCCAGCAGTGAGTTCGAGACCCAGTACTTC. It is translated as CASSEFETQYF.